This T cell receptor (beta chain) emerged from a study of technical replicates of blood from a handful of donors. Sequencing was performed with immunoSEQ multiplex PCR; in TCRdb, only in-frame clones are kept and a portion is missing. This sample has about 85,000 clones, with 85% to 95% found just once. The sequenced sample consisted of T cells isolated from PBMCs. The TCR was taken from a human donor in good health.

CDR3 residues: CASSPFAGSNTEAFF. The CDR3 DNA reads as TGTGCCAGCAGCCCCTTTGCGGGCTCGAACACTGAAGCTTTCTTT. The chain carries TRBV11-2 and TRBJ1-1, with D unclear. The CDR3 is 15 amino acids. Trimming removed 5 bases from V and 1 base from J, with 14 bases in between. Germline V gives CDR1 SGHAT, CDR2 FQNNGV.